Sequencing of this T cell receptor (beta chain) was carried out in a study of blood T cell repertoires in COVID-19. In the study's own analysis: Amplification with reference gene primers provided the estimates of nucleated cell counts. Sequencing used immunoSEQ multiplex PCR; TCRdb keeps in-frame clones, though not all of them. The V and J calls and clone size come from that table; D and trimming were worked out from the DNA. This sample has more than 200,000 clones; less than 90% occur once, and the top ten carry approximately 0.69%. J lost 4 bases, V lost 6 bases, and 28 bases had no gene match. The length of the CDR3 is 21 residues. Germline CDR1 and CDR2: MDHEN and SYDVKM.

V is TRBV28 and J is TRBJ2-3; 7 bases are shared with TRBD1. Source material: peripheral blood. The source of this sequence is a man aged 35-49 years with acute or convalescent COVID-19. CDR3 in amino acids: CASRPNWIGLRQGGIPDTQYF. The DNA for the CDR3 is TGTGCCAGCAGGCCCAATTGGATAGGCTTGAGACAGGGCGGAATCCCAGATACGCAGTATTTT.